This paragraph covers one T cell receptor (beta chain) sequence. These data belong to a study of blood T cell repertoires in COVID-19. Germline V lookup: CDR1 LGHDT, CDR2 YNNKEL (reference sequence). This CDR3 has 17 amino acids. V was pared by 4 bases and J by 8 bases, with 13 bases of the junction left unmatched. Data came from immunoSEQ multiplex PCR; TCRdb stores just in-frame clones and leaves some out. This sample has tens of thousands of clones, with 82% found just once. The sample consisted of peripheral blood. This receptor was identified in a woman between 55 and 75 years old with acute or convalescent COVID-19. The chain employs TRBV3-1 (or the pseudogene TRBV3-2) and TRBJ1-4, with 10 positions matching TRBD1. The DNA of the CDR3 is TGTGCCAGCAGCCCGAAAGAGACAGGGGGCGGAAGGGAAAAACTGTTTTTT. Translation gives CASSPKETGGGREKLFF.